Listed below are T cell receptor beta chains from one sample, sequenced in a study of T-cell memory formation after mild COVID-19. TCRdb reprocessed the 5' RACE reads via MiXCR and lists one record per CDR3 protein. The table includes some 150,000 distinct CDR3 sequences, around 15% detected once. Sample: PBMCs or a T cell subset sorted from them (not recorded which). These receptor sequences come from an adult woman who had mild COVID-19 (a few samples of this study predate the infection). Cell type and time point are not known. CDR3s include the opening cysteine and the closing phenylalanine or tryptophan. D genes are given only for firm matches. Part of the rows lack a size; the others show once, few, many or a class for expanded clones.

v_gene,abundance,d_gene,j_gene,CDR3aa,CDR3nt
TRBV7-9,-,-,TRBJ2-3,CASSFWASREGPDTQYF,TGTGCCAGCAGCTTCTGGGCGTCGCGGGAAGGGCCAGATACGCAGTATTTT
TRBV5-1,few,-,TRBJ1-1,CASSLAAENTEAFF,TGCGCCAGCAGCTTGGCGGCCGAGAACACTGAAGCTTTCTTT
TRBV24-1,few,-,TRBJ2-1,CATSVHNEQFF,TGTGCCACCAGTGTCCATAATGAGCAGTTCTTC
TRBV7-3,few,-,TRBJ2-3,CASSPTTSGLADTQYF,TGTGCCAGCAGCCCAACAACGTCAGGCCTCGCAGATACGCAGTATTTT
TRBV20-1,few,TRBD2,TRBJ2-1,CSARDRGGYNEQFF,TGCAGTGCTAGAGATCGCGGGGGCTACAATGAGCAGTTCTTC
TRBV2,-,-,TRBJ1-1,CASSAGPNTEAFF,TGTGCCAGCAGTGCGGGACCGAACACTGAAGCTTTCTTT
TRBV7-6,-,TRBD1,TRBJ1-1,CASSSTGGITEAFF,TGTGCCAGCAGCTCCACAGGGGGCATCACTGAAGCTTTCTTT
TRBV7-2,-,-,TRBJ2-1,CASSLAGLANEQFF,TGTGCCAGCAGCTTAGCTGGTCTAGCCAATGAGCAGTTCTTC
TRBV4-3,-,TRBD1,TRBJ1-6,CASSYTGGNSPLHF,TGCGCCAGCAGCTATACAGGGGGCAATTCACCCCTCCACTTT
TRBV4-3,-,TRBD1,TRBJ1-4,CASSPWTGGNEKLFF,TGCGCCAGCAGCCCGTGGACAGGCGGTAATGAAAAACTGTTTTTT
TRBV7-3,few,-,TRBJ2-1,CASSYGADRVGGNEQFF,TGTGCCAGCAGCTATGGTGCGGACAGGGTGGGAGGGAATGAGCAGTTCTTC
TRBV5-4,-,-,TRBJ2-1,CASSLEGYAKYNEQFF,TGTGCCAGCAGCTTGGAGGGGTACGCGAAATACAATGAGCAGTTCTTC
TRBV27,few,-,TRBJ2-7,CASRYTGPSSYEQYF,TGTGCCAGCAGATATACTGGGCCTTCCTCCTACGAGCAGTACTTC
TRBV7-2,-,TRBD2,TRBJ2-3,CASSPGAAGATDTQYF,TGTGCCAGCAGCCCCGGGGCAGCGGGGGCCACAGATACGCAGTATTTT
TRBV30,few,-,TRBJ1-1,CAYFETGVTEAFF,TGTGCTTACTTCGAGACAGGAGTCACTGAAGCTTTCTTT
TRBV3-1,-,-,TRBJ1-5,CASSSAINQPQHF,TGTGCCAGCAGCTCAGCGATAAATCAGCCCCAGCATTTT
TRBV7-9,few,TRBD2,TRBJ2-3,CASSLVGRTSGGRTDTQYF,TGTGCCAGCAGCTTAGTAGGAAGGACTAGCGGGGGACGCACAGATACGCAGTATTTT
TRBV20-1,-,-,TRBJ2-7,CSAGGANYEQYF,TGCAGTGCCGGTGGAGCCAACTACGAGCAGTACTTC